This T cell receptor (beta chain) was captured in a study of blood T cells in healthy people across ages. Study information: In model experiments, template switching was able to capture about one barcoded beta molecule for every two T cells that were present.

This CDR3 is built from 15 residues. V dropped 0 bases and J dropped 7; count of bases not matched to a gene: 7. Germline lookup yields CDR1 SGDLS and CDR2 YYNGEE. A few counts support this clonotype. What it binds is unknown. Study findings and constraints: Age showed a roughly linear inverse relationship with TCR beta diversity per million T cells.

It was with a sample-barcoded 5' primer and a J-beta primer mix that a second PCR of roughly 7 to 12 cycles was run. A template-switch adaptor that had 12 random nucleotides put a tag on each cDNA molecule. TCRdb used MiXCR to reprocess the 5' RACE reads, holding one entry per CDR3 protein. This sample has 1.6 million or so distinct CDR3 sequences; about 35% occur once, and the top ten carry about 11%. Sequencing was performed on blood. The chain is built from TRBV9 and TRBJ2-1, with TRBD2 matching 7 bases. The clonotype originates from a woman between 25 and 40 years old in good health. The CDR3 nucleotides read TGTGCCAGCAGCGTAGGCCCAGCGGGGAGGAATGAGCAGTTCTTC. This translates into CASSVGPAGRNEQFF.